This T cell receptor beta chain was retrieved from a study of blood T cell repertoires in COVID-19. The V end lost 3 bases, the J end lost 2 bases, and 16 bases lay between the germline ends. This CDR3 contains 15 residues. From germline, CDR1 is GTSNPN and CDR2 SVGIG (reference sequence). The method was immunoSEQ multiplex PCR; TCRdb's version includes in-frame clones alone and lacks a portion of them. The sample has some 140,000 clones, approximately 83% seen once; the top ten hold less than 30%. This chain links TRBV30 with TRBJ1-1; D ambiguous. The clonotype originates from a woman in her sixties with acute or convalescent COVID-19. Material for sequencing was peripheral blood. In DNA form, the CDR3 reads TGTGCCTGGAGAATCCCGGCAGGCCCCAACACTGAAGCTTTCTTT. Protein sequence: CAWRIPAGPNTEAFF.